This section outlines one T cell receptor beta chain sequence together with its context. Antigen specificity is unknown. At one end, the junction sequence differs from germline, possibly due to a read error. Germline V gene lookup returns CDR1 SGHDT and CDR2 YYEEEE. This CDR3 contains 15 residues. The data were taken from a study of cytomegalovirus exposure and HLA in healthy donors. Findings of the study overall: TCR beta chain V- and J-gene trimming was linked, in a later analysis, to a missense variant in DCLRE1C. The authors assumed roughly uniform sequencing depth across donors for presence/absence analyses. The study put 150 to 200 TCR beta chains on its list as cytomegalovirus-associated.

PCR amplification relied on 60 Vbeta primers (plus 13 Jbeta primers). Here immunoSEQ multiplex PCR was the method, and the copy in TCRdb shows in-frame clones only, minus some. This table holds about 160,000 clones, roughly 85% found once. This chain joins TRBV5-6 and TRBJ2-7, with 7 bases matching TRBD2. This TCR was recovered from a woman aged 45-59 years in good health and CMV-seronegative. The sample taken for sequencing was PBMCs. CDR3 DNA: TGTGCCGGCAGCTTGGTGTGGGAGGGAGCCTACGAGCAGTACTTC. Its translation: CAGSLVWEGAYEQYF. The complete variable domain, with remaining parts taken from reference TRBV5-6 and TRBJ2-7, reads DAGVTQSPTHLIKTRGQQVTLRCSPKSGHDTVSWYQQALGQGPQFIFQYYEEEERQRGNFPDRFSGHQFPNYSSELNVNALLLGDSALYLCAGSLVWEGAYEQYFGPGTRLTVT.